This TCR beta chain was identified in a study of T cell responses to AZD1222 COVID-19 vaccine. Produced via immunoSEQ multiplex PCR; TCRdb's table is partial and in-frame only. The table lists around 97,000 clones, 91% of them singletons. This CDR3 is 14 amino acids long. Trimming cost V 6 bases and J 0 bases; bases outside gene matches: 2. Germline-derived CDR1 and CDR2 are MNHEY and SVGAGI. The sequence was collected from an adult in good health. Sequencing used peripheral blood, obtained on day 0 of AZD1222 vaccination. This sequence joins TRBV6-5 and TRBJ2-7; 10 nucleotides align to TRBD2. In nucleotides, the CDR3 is TGTGCCAGCAGAGGACTAGCGGCCTCCTACGAGCAGTACTTC. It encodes CASRGLAASYEQYF.